A single sample gave rise to the 27 T cell receptor beta chains below, sequenced in a study of cytomegalovirus exposure and HLA in healthy donors. The PCR contained 60 Vbeta and 13 Jbeta primers. Sequencing was performed with immunoSEQ multiplex PCR; in TCRdb, only in-frame clones are kept and a portion is missing. The sample shows fewer than 250,000 clones, about 80% of them seen only once. Sequenced sample: PBMCs. Source of these receptors: a woman in her thirties or forties in good health and CMV-seronegative.

The DNA of the CDR3 is TGTGCCAGCAGTGGCTACGATGGGAGATCAACCTACAATGAGCAGTTCTTC. Amino acids: CASSGYDGRSTYNEQFF. The V gene is TRBV6-1, the J gene TRBJ2-1; tentatively, D is TRBD2 (5 bases). V was pared by 4 bases and J by 2 bases, with 18 bases between. The germline V gene has CDR1 MNHNS and CDR2 SASEGT. The CDR3 runs to 17 residues.

Note on this clone: Other nucleotide sequences in the sample specify the same CDR3. The genes are TRBV30 and TRBJ1-1; D is uncertain. The germline V gene has CDR1 GTSNPN and CDR2 SVGIG (reference sequence). The germline V and J ends were trimmed by 5 bases and 4 bases, with 14 bases remaining between them. The CDR3 spans 13 residues. The CDR3 loop is CAWRASGGTEAFF. As DNA, the CDR3 is TGTGCCTGGCGGGCATCAGGAGGCACTGAAGCTTTCTTT.

The V and J genes are TRBV29-1 and TRBJ1-5, with D tentatively TRBD1 (6 bases). There are 17 residues in the CDR3. The germline V gene has CDR1 SQVTM and CDR2 ANQGSEA. V lost 1 base and J lost 4, with 20 bases in between. The CDR3 DNA follows: TGCAGCGTTGAAGGATACAGGGTCAGTGTAGCAAATCAGCCCCAGCATTTT. Translated: CSVEGYRVSVANQPQHF. The variable domain in full, with the rest retrieved from reference TRBV29-1 and TRBJ1-5, is SAVISQKPSRDICQRGTSLTIQCQVDSQVTMMFWYRQQPGQSLTLIATANQGSEATYESGFVIDKFPISRPNLTFSTLTVSNMSPEDSSIYLCSVEGYRVSVANQPQHFGDGTRLSIL.

This clone was detected once. The CDR3 region has the DNA TGTGCCAGCAGTGAAGCGACTAGGACTTCTGGAAACACCATATATTTT. This gives the protein CASSEATRTSGNTIYF. The chain uses TRBV2 and TRBJ1-3; D unclear. V was pared by 0 bases and J by 1 base, with 10 bases between. Germline V gives CDR1 SNHLY, CDR2 FYNNEI. The CDR3 runs 16 residues.

The V call is TRBV7-9, the J call TRBJ1-3; possibly TRBD1 for D (6 bases). Germline V gives CDR1 SEHNR, CDR2 FQNEAQ (reference sequence). The V end was cut by 5 bases, the J end by 0 bases, with 11 bases between. This CDR3 spans 15 amino acids. CDR3 sequence: CASSDNRDSGNTIYF. The DNA for the CDR3 is TGTGCCAGCAGCGATAACAGGGACTCTGGAAACACCATATATTTT.

V and J are TRBV9 and TRBJ2-5; 11 nucleotides agree with TRBD2. Trimming took 3 bases from V and 0 from J; bases not matched to a gene: 4. This CDR3 spans 16 amino acids. Germline values: CDR1 SGDLS, CDR2 YYNGEE. This CDR3 reads CASSAGLAGNQETQYF. DNA for the CDR3: TGTGCCAGCAGCGCCGGACTAGCGGGTAACCAAGAGACCCAGTACTTC.

The genes are TRBV9 and TRBJ2-1, with 9 bases matching TRBD2. CDR3 length: 16 residues. Germline V gives CDR1 SGDLS, CDR2 YYNGEE. The V and J ends lost 1 base and 4 bases, in that order; junction bases with no gene match: 6. The CDR3 sequence is CASSVSVAGVYNEQFF. The CDR3 region has the DNA TGTGCCAGCAGCGTAAGCGTAGCGGGAGTGTACAATGAGCAGTTCTTC.

CDR3: CASSYRGRGTEAFF. The CDR3 coding sequence is TGCGCCAGCAGCTACAGGGGCCGCGGGACTGAAGCTTTCTTT. This chain connects TRBV4-3 to TRBJ1-1, with 7 bases lining up with TRBD1. The V gene's germline CDR1 is LGHNA and CDR2 YSLEER. This CDR3 is 14 amino acids long. With 5 bases clipped from V and 5 bases from J, the junction kept 8 bases outside the gene matches.

This clone came up a few times. The chain has TRBV4-3 and TRBJ1-1; D remains unclear. The V and J ends lost 2 bases and 5 bases respectively, with 9 bases between them. Germline V gene lookup returns CDR1 LGHNA and CDR2 YSLEER. The length of the CDR3 is 13 residues. The CDR3 here is CASSQLVRTEAFF. The CDR3 bases are TGCGCCAGCAGCCAATTAGTTCGGACTGAAGCTTTCTTT.

The chain carries TRBV6-1 and TRBJ2-2; no firm D call. Deletions cut 1 base from V and 1 base from J, with 7 bases between. CDR1 MNHNS and CDR2 SASEGT come from the germline V gene. The length of the CDR3 is 15 residues. The chain's CDR3 is CASSEVAGNTGELFF. Written as DNA, the CDR3 is TGTGCCAGCAGTGAAGTGGCAGGGAACACCGGGGAGCTGTTTTTT.

The chain recombines TRBV6-5 with TRBJ2-1, with TRBD1 identical over 8 bases. The CDR3 sequence is 15 residues long. The V and J ends lost 6 bases and 7 bases, in that order; junction bases with no gene match: 11. CDR1 is MNHEY, CDR2 SVGAGI, per germline. CDR3 sequence (DNA): TGTGCCAGCAGACGAAAACCGGGACAGGTAAATGAGCAGTTCTTC. Its translation: CASRRKPGQVNEQFF.

The V call is TRBV6-6, the J call TRBJ2-1, with 7 bases that match TRBD1. This CDR3 has 14 amino acids. The V gene's germline CDR1 is MNHNY and CDR2 SVGAGI (reference sequence). With 6 bases clipped from V and 9 bases from J, the junction kept 11 bases outside the gene matches. The CDR3 reads CASRGDRRRTEQFF. The CDR3, as DNA: TGTGCCAGCAGAGGGGACAGAAGGAGAACTGAGCAGTTCTTC.

J is TRBJ2-2 and V is TRBV27, with TRBD1 matching over 8 bases. This CDR3 has 20 amino acids. With V trimmed by 6 bases and J by 2 bases, 20 bases remained unmatched. The germline gives CDR1 MNHEY, CDR2 SMNVEV (reference sequence). CDR3 nucleotide sequence: TGTGCCAGCAGCCTCACCCGGACAGGGACAACTTACTTCAACACCGGGGAGCTGTTTTTT. Translation gives CASSLTRTGTTYFNTGELFF.

The count of this clone is one. The chain links TRBV30 to TRBJ1-5; a possible D gene is TRBD1 (5 bases). Germline CDR1 reads GTSNPN; CDR2 reads SVGIG (reference sequence). The CDR3 is 15 residues long. Trimming took 3 bases from V and 4 from J, leaving 16 bases between them. CDR3 amino acids: CAWSINSGFNQPQHF. The CDR3 bases are TGTGCCTGGAGCATCAACTCAGGGTTTAATCAGCCCCAGCATTTT.

The chain joins TRBV7-2 to TRBJ1-5; TRBD1 matches at 7 bases. This CDR3 has 14 amino acids. Unmatched junction bases numbered 2, after V lost 2 bases and J lost 4 bases. CDR1 is SGHTA, CDR2 FQGNSA, per germline. The CDR3 DNA is TGTGCCAGCAGCTTAATACAGGGGAATCAGCCCCAGCATTTT. Translation gives CASSLIQGNQPQHF.

This sequence joins TRBV6-6 and TRBJ2-5; tentative D call: TRBD2 (6 bases). Per germline, CDR1 MNHNY and CDR2 SVGAGI (reference sequence). V dropped 6 bases and J dropped 5 bases, with 10 bases sitting between them. The CDR3 runs to 12 residues. The DNA of the CDR3 is TGTGCCAGCAGAGGGGAGGTCGAGACCCAGTACTTC. This encodes CASRGEVETQYF.

This clone has a single count. V gene TRBV19 combines with J gene TRBJ1-4; no definite D call. V lost 7 bases and J lost 8, with 14 bases in between. This CDR3 contains 13 residues. CDR1 is LNHDA and CDR2 is SQIVND in the germline V gene (reference sequence). CDR3 sequence: CASNSQTGEKLFF. In nucleotides, the CDR3 is TGTGCCAGTAACAGCCAGACGGGGGAAAAACTGTTTTTT. The whole variable domain, filled in from reference TRBV19 and TRBJ1-4, reads DGGITQSPKYLFRKEGQNVTLSCEQNLNHDAMYWYRQDPGQGLRLIYYSQIVNDFQKGDIAEGYSVSREKKESFPLTVTSAQKNPTAFYLCASNSQTGEKLFFGSGTQLSVL.

In its sample, this clone was seen once. The gene calls are TRBV5-1 and TRBJ1-3; D unresolved. This CDR3 region has 16 residues. CDR1 is SGHRS, CDR2 YFSETQ, per germline. V lost 4 bases and J 0 bases, leaving 14 bases between the germline ends. The CDR3 region is CASSRDPAGSGNTIYF. In nucleotides, the CDR3 is TGCGCCAGCAGCCGGGATCCGGCAGGCTCTGGAAACACCATATATTTT. The full variable domain, completed using reference TRBV5-1 and TRBJ1-3, is KAGVTQTPRYLIKTRGQQVTLSCSPISGHRSVSWYQQTPGQGLQFLFEYFSETQRNKGNFPGRFSGRQFSNSRSEMNVSTLELGDSALYLCASSRDPAGSGNTIYFGEGSWLTVV.

The chain links TRBV7-6 to TRBJ2-1; TRBD1 agrees at 7 bases. This CDR3 comprises 13 residues. After removal of 5 bases from V and 8 bases from J, the junction contained 6 bases not matched to a gene. Germline V gene sequence: CDR1 SGHVS, CDR2 FNYEAQ. The CDR3 region is CASSPRQGYEQFF. CDR3 nucleotide sequence: TGTGCCAGCAGCCCCAGACAGGGCTATGAGCAGTTCTTC.

The chain uses TRBV4-1 and TRBJ2-3; D is ambiguous. With 1 base removed from V and 0 bases from J, the gap between germline ends came to 11 bases. The CDR3 runs 16 residues. Germline V gene lookup returns CDR1 MGHRA and CDR2 YSYEKL. CDR3 bases: TGCGCCAGCAGCCAAGTAAGGAGTGGCAGCACAGATACGCAGTATTTT. Residues: CASSQVRSGSTDTQYF.

The CDR3 bases are TGTGCCAGCAGCTTAGGCGTGGGCGAAGAAGCTTTCTTT. This encodes CASSLGVGEEAFF. The chain is built from TRBV7-7 and TRBJ1-1; the D is unclear. CDR1 SSHAT and CDR2 FNYEAQ come from the germline V gene (reference sequence). Trimming removed 1 base at V and 8 bases at J, with 11 bases between. This CDR3 is 13 amino acids long.

The CDR3 DNA reads as TGTGCCAGCAGCCCGCGCTTCCGACAGGGTGGCTACACCTTC. This gives the protein CASSPRFRQGGYTF. This rearrangement joins TRBV9 to TRBJ1-2; TRBD1 agrees at 7 bases. After removal of 4 bases from V and 7 bases from J, the junction contained 10 bases not matched to a gene. Germline lookup yields CDR1 SGDLS and CDR2 YYNGEE. The CDR3 has 14 amino acids.

The chain's CDR3 is CASSTGQGNYEQYF. The CDR3 DNA follows: TGTGCCAGCTCAACCGGACAGGGAAACTACGAGCAGTACTTC. V is TRBV18 and J is TRBJ2-5; 8 nucleotides align to TRBD1. The J call may be mistaken, given a closer DNA end match to TRBJ2-7. Germline values: CDR1 KGHSH, CDR2 LQKENI. The CDR3 runs to 14 residues.

The chain uses TRBV11-3 and TRBJ1-4; possible D gene TRBD1, 6 bases. This CDR3 contains 14 residues. With 1 base removed from V and 4 bases from J, the gap between germline ends came to 7 bases. In germline, CDR1 is SGHNT, CDR2 YENEEA. CDR3 sequence (DNA): TGTGCCAGCAGCTTAGGACAGGATAATGAAAAACTGTTTTTT. This gives the protein CASSLGQDNEKLFF.

CDR3: CASSLQLNTEAFF. The DNA for the CDR3 is TGTGCCAGCAGCTTACAGTTGAACACTGAAGCTTTCTTT. This rearrangement joins TRBV5-6 to TRBJ1-1; D is uncertain. The CDR3 has 13 residues. The V end lost 2 bases, the J end lost 0 bases, and 5 bases lay between the germline ends. CDR1 is SGHDT, CDR2 YYEEEE, per germline.

A word on this clone: Since no conserved phenylalanine or tryptophan closes the CDR3, a read error is the likely cause. Because the CDR3's place on the DNA is in doubt, the DNA is left out and the CDR3 is given as listed by TCRdb. V usage is TRBV6-5 and J usage is TRBJ1-1; the DNA was not used to check the table's D call, TRBD1. Per the germline V gene, CDR1 is MNHEY and CDR2 is SVGAGI. The CDR3 length equals 12 residues, ends included. This chain's CDR3 is CASSEVPTGTHI.

This clone showed up just a few times. The chain combines TRBV6-1 with TRBJ2-7, with 9 bases lining up with TRBD1. Germline V gene data show CDR1 as MNHNS and CDR2 as SASEGT. The CDR3 runs to 14 residues. With 6 bases clipped from V and 4 bases from J, the junction kept 7 bases outside the gene matches. CDR3 amino acids: CASSGTGTGYEQYF. CDR3 DNA sequence: TGTGCCAGCAGCGGGACAGGGACTGGGTACGAGCAGTACTTC.